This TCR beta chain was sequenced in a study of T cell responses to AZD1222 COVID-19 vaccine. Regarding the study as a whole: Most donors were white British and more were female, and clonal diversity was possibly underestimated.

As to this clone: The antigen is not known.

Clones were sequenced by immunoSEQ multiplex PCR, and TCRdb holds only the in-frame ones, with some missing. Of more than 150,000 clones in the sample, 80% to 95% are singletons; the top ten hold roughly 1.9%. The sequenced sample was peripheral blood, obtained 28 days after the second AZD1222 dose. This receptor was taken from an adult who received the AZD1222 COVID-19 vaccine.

CDR3 DNA: TGCAGTGCTAGTAGGCTAGCGGGGAATACGCAGTATTTT. This translates into CSASRLAGNTQYF. The chain links TRBV20-1 to TRBJ2-3, with 9 nucleotides matching TRBD2. Unmatched junction bases numbered 5, after V lost 3 bases and J lost 7 bases. The V gene's germline CDR1 is DFQATT and CDR2 SNEGSKA (reference sequence). The CDR3 contains 13 residues.